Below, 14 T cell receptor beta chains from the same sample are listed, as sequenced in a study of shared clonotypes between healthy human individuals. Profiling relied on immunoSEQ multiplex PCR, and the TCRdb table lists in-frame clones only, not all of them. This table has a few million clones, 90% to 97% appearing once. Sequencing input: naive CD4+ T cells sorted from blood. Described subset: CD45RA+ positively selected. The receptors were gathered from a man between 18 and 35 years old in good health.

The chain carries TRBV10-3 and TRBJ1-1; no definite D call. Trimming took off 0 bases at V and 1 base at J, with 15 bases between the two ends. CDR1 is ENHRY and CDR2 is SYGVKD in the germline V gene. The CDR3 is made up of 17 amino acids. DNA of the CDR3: TGTGCCATCAGTGAGTCGAGAGGTGAGTTAGCGAACACTGAAGCTTTCTTT. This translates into CAISESRGELANTEAFF.

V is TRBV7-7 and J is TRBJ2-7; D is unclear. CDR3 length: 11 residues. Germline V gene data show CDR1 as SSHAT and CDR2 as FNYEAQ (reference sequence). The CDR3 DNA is TGTGCTATCCTGCCCTCCACCGAGCAGTACTTC. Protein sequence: CAILPSTEQYF.

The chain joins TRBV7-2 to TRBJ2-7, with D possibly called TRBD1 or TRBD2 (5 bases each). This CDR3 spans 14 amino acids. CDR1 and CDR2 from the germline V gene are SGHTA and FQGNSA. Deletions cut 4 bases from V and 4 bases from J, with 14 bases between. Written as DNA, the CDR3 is TGTGCCAGCAGCTGGGGGTCTCTACAATACGAGCAGTACTTC. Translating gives CASSWGSLQYEQYF.

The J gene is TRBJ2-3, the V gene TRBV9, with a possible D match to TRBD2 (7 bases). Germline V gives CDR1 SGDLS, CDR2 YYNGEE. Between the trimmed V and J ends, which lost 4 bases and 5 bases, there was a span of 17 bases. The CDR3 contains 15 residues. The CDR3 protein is CASSPGGGALDTQYF. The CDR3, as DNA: TGTGCCAGCAGCCCCGGAGGGGGGGCGTTAGATACGCAGTATTTT.

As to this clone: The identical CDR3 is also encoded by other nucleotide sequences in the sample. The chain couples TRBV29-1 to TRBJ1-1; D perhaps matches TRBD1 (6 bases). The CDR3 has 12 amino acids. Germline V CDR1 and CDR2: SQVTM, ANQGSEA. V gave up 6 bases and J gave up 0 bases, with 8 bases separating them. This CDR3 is CSVEGVNTEAFF. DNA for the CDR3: TGCAGCGTGGAGGGGGTGAACACTGAAGCTTTCTTT.

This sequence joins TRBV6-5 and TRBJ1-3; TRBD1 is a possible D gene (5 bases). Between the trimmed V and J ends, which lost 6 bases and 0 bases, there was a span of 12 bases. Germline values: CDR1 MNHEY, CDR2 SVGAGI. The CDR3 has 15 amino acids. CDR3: CASSRDPPSGNTIYF. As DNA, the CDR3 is TGTGCCAGCAGCCGGGACCCACCCTCTGGAAACACCATATATTTT.

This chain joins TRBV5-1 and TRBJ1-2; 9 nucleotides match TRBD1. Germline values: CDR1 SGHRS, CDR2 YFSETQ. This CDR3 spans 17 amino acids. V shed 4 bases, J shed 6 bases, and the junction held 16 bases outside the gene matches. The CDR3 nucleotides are TGCGCCAGCAGCCCTGACTTAGGGACAGGGAGACGTGATGGCTACACCTTC. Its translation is CASSPDLGTGRRDGYTF.

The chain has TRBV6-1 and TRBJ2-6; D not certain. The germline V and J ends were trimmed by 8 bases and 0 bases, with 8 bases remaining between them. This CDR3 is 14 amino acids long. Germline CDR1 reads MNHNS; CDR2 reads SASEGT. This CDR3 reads CASSQVSGANVLTF. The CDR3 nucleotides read TGTGCCAGCTCGCAGGTCTCTGGGGCCAACGTCCTGACTTTC.

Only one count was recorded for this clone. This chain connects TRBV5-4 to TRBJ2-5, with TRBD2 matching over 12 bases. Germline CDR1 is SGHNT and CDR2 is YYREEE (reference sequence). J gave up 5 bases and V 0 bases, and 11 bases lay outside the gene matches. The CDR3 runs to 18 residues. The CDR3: CASSLVRLAGGLRETQYF. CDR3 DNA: TGTGCCAGCAGCTTGGTTCGGCTAGCGGGGGGGCTCCGGGAGACCCAGTACTTC.

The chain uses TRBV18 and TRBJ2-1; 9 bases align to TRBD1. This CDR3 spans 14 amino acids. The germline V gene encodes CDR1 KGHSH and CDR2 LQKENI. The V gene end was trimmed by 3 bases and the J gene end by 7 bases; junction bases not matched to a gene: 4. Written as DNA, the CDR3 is TGTGCCAGCTCACCGGGACAGGGAATTAATGAGCAGTTCTTC. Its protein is CASSPGQGINEQFF. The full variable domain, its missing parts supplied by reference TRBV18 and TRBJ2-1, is NAGVMQNPRHLVRRRGQEARLRCSPMKGHSHVYWYRQLPEEGLKFMVYLQKENIIDESGMPKERFSAEFPKEGPSILRIQQVVRGDSAAYFCASSPGQGINEQFFGPGTRLTVL.

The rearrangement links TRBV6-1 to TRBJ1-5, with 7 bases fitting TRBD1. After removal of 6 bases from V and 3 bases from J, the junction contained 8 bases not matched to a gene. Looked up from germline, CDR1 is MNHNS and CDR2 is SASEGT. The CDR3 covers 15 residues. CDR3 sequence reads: CASRGGGSNNQPQHF. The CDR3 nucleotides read TGTGCCAGCAGGGGAGGGGGCTCGAACAATCAGCCCCAGCATTTT.

CDR3 protein: CASSESRLARHNEQFF. For the CDR3, the DNA is TGTGCCAGCAGTGAATCTAGGTTAGCCCGTCACAATGAGCAGTTCTTC. The V call is TRBV25-1, the J call TRBJ2-1; the D is unclear. The CDR3 sequence is 16 residues long. Germline CDR1 is MGHDK and CDR2 is SYGVNS. The V end lost 1 base, the J end lost 5 bases, and 15 bases lay between the germline ends.

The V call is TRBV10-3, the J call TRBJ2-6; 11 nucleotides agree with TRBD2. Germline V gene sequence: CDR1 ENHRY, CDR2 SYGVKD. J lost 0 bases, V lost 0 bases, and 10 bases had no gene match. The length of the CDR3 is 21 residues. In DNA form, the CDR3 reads TGTGCCATCAGTGAGTCCCCCGACCTGACTAGCGGGGCCTCTGGGGCCAACGTCCTGACTTTC. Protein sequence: CAISESPDLTSGASGANVLTF.

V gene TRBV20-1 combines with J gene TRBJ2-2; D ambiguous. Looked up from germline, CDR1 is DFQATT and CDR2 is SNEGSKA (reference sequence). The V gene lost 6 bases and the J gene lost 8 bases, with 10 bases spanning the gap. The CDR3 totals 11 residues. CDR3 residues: CSAPWQGELFF. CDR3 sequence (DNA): TGCAGTGCCCCCTGGCAGGGGGAGCTGTTTTTT.